Following are 22 T cell receptor beta chains from one sample sequenced in a study of CD8 T cells in ankylosing spondylitis. Regarding the study as a whole: Apparently characteristic of ankylosing spondylitis blood was a TCR beta motif (eight highly homologous variants).

Antigens of these TCRs are unknown. TCRdb re-called the 5' RACE reads with MiXCR, one entry per CDR3 protein. The sample includes roughly 450,000 distinct CDR3 sequences, approximately 26% of them seen just once. Material: blood, either unsorted or a sorted T cell fraction (not recorded which). These receptors all come from a male donor with ankylosing spondylitis.

The J gene is TRBJ2-2, the V gene TRBV7-2; D is ambiguous. The CDR3 totals 14 residues. V was shortened by 5 bases and J by 1 base, with 8 bases between the two germline ends. Germline values: CDR1 SGHTA, CDR2 FQGNSA. Here the CDR3 DNA reads TGTGCCAGCAGCCAGAATCTGAACACCGGGGAGCTGTTTTTT. Encoded protein: CASSQNLNTGELFF. Looking up the rest from reference TRBV7-2 and TRBJ2-2 gives the full variable domain: GAGVSQSPSNKVTEKGKDVELRCDPISGHTALYWYRQSLGQGLEFLIYFQGNSAPDKSGLPSDRFSAERTGGSVSTLTIQRTQQEDSAVYLCASSQNLNTGELFFGEGSRLTVL.

This clonotype was recorded a few times. V gene TRBV5-1 combines with J gene TRBJ2-3, with 7 nucleotides matching TRBD1. Germline V lookup: CDR1 SGHRS, CDR2 YFSETQ. The ends lost 6 bases at V and 4 bases at J; junction bases unmatched: 5. The CDR3 is 13 residues long. CDR3 DNA: TGCGCCAGCACCACTCAGGGGGCAGATACGCAGTATTTT. This translates into CASTTQGADTQYF.

The chain joins TRBV15 to TRBJ2-1, with 13 bases fitting TRBD2. V shed 0 bases and J 6 bases; nucleotides not matched to a gene: 5. The CDR3 totals 17 residues. Germline V gene sequence: CDR1 LNHNV, CDR2 YYDKDF (reference sequence). In DNA, the CDR3 is TGTGCCACCAGCAGAGAGGCGGGGACTAGCGGGGCCAATGAGCAGTTCTTC. This translates into CATSREAGTSGANEQFF.

The J gene is TRBJ2-5, the V gene TRBV6-1; TRBD1 might be the D (6 bases). V lost 7 bases and J 5 bases, leaving 14 bases between the germline ends. Germline lookup yields CDR1 MNHNS and CDR2 SASEGT. The CDR3 is made up of 13 amino acids. CDR3 sequence: CASTIQGVETQYF. Here the CDR3 DNA reads TGTGCCAGCACGATACAGGGTGTGGAGACCCAGTACTTC.

This clonotype was observed a handful of times. The chain joins TRBV5-1 to TRBJ2-3; weak D call: TRBD1 (5 bases). Germline loops: CDR1 SGHRS, CDR2 YFSETQ. V was pared by 3 bases and J by 4 bases, with 12 bases between. CDR3 length equals 14 residues. The CDR3, as DNA: TGCGCCAGCAGCTCCAGGGTGCTCTCAGATACGCAGTATTTT. Translation: CASSSRVLSDTQYF.

This chain links TRBV20-1 with TRBJ2-5; 8 positions agree with TRBD2. The CDR3 has 14 amino acids. Germline CDR1 and CDR2: DFQATT and SNEGSKA (reference sequence). V shed 0 bases and J 4 bases; nucleotides not matched to a gene: 4. The CDR3 DNA is TGCAGTGCTAGAGAGAGCGGGAGTGGAGAGACCCAGTACTTC. Translating gives CSARESGSGETQYF.

The chain has TRBV5-1 and TRBJ1-1, with a weak D call TRBD1 (5 bases). Deletions cut 7 bases from V and 1 base from J, with 11 bases between. Germline V CDR1 and CDR2: SGHRS, YFSETQ. CDR3 length: 13 amino acids. CDR3 amino acids: CASLGGENTEAFF. The CDR3, as DNA: TGCGCCAGCCTAGGAGGGGAGAACACTGAAGCTTTCTTT. Complete variable domain (other parts from reference TRBV5-1 and TRBJ1-1): KAGVTQTPRYLIKTRGQQVTLSCSPISGHRSVSWYQQTPGQGLQFLFEYFSETQRNKGNFPGRFSGRQFSNSRSEMNVSTLELGDSALYLCASLGGENTEAFFGQGTRLTVV.

The J gene is TRBJ1-1, the V gene TRBV27; D unresolved. The CDR3 is 13 residues long. Per the germline V gene, CDR1 is MNHEY and CDR2 is SMNVEV (reference sequence). V lost 1 base, J lost 4 bases, and 7 bases lay in between. In DNA, the CDR3 is TGTGCCAGCAGTTTATGGGTCGGCACTGAAGCTTTCTTT. It translates to CASSLWVGTEAFF.

This clonotype was counted many times. CDR3 DNA: TGCAGTGCTAGCCCCGGGACTAGCGGGAGTGATACGCAGTATTTT. Its protein product is CSASPGTSGSDTQYF. The J gene is TRBJ2-3, the V gene TRBV20-1, with 14 bases identical to TRBD2. Trimming removed 3 bases from V and 6 bases from J; junction bases left unmatched: 5. Germline V gene sequence: CDR1 DFQATT, CDR2 SNEGSKA (reference sequence). The CDR3 extends over 15 amino acids.

The chain recombines TRBV5-5 with TRBJ1-5, with D perhaps matching TRBD1 (5 bases). The length of the CDR3 is 16 residues. Germline V gene data show CDR1 as SGHKS and CDR2 as YYEKEE (reference sequence). Trimming took 2 bases from V and 0 from J, leaving 12 bases between them. The CDR3 bases are TGTGCCAGCAGCTTCTCTGGGGGTGGTAGCAATCAGCCCCAGCATTTT. Encoded protein: CASSFSGGGSNQPQHF.

A few counts support this clonotype. The CDR3 loop reads CSVGDSGPYEQYF. The CDR3 region has the DNA TGCAGCGTTGGGGATAGCGGCCCCTACGAGCAGTACTTC. The gene calls are TRBV29-1 and TRBJ2-7; maybe TRBD2 (6 bases). The CDR3 runs 13 residues. Between the trimmed V and J ends, which lost 4 bases and 2 bases, there was a span of 12 bases. CDR1 and CDR2 from the germline V gene are SQVTM and ANQGSEA.

The chain links TRBV6-2 or TRBV6-3 to TRBJ1-1; D gene unclear. Trimming removed 10 bases at V and 6 bases at J, with 18 bases between. Germline CDR1 MNHEY, CDR2 SVGEGT. The CDR3 is 13 residues long. This chain's CDR3 is CATQFGGIPEAFF. As DNA, the CDR3 is TGTGCCACCCAGTTCGGCGGAATCCCTGAAGCTTTCTTT.

This clonotype showed up just once. V and J are TRBV6-1 and TRBJ2-7, with D uncertain. This CDR3 contains 12 residues. Per the germline V gene, CDR1 is MNHNS and CDR2 is SASEGT. V shed 9 bases and J shed 1 base, with 10 bases lying between them. CDR3 amino acids: CASGLNSYEQYF. CDR3 sequence (DNA): TGTGCCAGTGGTCTGAATTCCTACGAGCAGTACTTC.

This chain links TRBV2 with TRBJ2-6; D is unresolved. Per germline, CDR1 SNHLY and CDR2 FYNNEI. The CDR3 sequence is 13 residues long. V was pared by 3 bases and J by 5 bases, with 5 bases between. The CDR3 loop is CASSEERANVLTF. The CDR3 DNA is TGTGCCAGCAGTGAGGAACGGGCCAACGTCCTGACTTTC. Looking up the rest from reference TRBV2 and TRBJ2-6 gives the full variable domain: EPEVTQTPSHQVTQMGQEVILRCVPISNHLYFYWYRQILGQKVEFLVSFYNNEISEKSEIFDDQFSVERPDGSNFTLKIRSTKLEDSAMYFCASSEERANVLTFGAGSRLTVL.

This clonotype was counted only a few times. This chain links TRBV5-1 with TRBJ2-5; TRBD1 might be the D (6 bases). CDR1 SGHRS and CDR2 YFSETQ come from the germline V gene. This CDR3 is 13 amino acids long. The V end was cut by 9 bases, the J end by 2 bases, with 14 bases between. CDR3 loop: CATRETGQETQYF. In DNA form, the CDR3 reads TGCGCCACCAGGGAGACAGGTCAAGAGACCCAGTACTTC.

This chain links TRBV6-1 with TRBJ1-5; D may be TRBD1 (6 bases). The CDR3 has 16 residues. Germline V gene sequence: CDR1 MNHNS, CDR2 SASEGT. The ends were cut back, 6 bases at V and 0 bases at J, with 15 bases in the middle. The CDR3 protein is CASSIRGLISNQPQHF. The CDR3, as DNA: TGTGCCAGCAGCATCAGGGGCCTTATTAGCAATCAGCCCCAGCATTTT.

V gene TRBV20-1 combines with J gene TRBJ2-4, with D possibly TRBD2 on 6 matching bases. Germline CDR1 is DFQATT and CDR2 is SNEGSKA (reference sequence). With 2 bases removed from V and 9 bases from J, the gap between germline ends came to 11 bases. CDR3 size: 12 residues. The CDR3, as DNA: TGCAGTGCTAGATCCCCCGGGAGCATTCAGTACTTC. Protein: CSARSPGSIQYF.

This clonotype was seen a handful of times. This sequence joins TRBV12-3 or TRBV12-4 and TRBJ2-7, with 7 bases fitting TRBD2. V dropped 5 bases and J dropped 6; count of bases not matched to a gene: 16. The CDR3 loop spans 16 amino acids. The chain's CDR3 is CASSPPTSAENSEQYF. The CDR3 nucleotides are TGTGCCAGCAGTCCTCCAACTAGCGCAGAGAACTCCGAGCAGTACTTC.

This clonotype was counted a few times. V gene TRBV15 combines with J gene TRBJ1-5; 7 nucleotides line up with TRBD1. This CDR3 region has 17 residues. V lost 2 bases and J lost 3; bases outside the gene matches: 10. Germline CDR1 and CDR2: LNHNV and YYDKDF (reference sequence). CDR3 DNA sequence: TGTGCCACCAGCAGAAACCTAGGGACAGACCTCAATCAGCCCCAGCATTTT. It encodes CATSRNLGTDLNQPQHF.

This clonotype was observed a few times. This chain joins TRBV20-1 and TRBJ1-3; D is unclear. V dropped 4 bases and J dropped 2 bases, with 9 bases sitting between them. The CDR3 has 13 amino acids. CDR1 is DFQATT and CDR2 is SNEGSKA in the germline V gene (reference sequence). For the CDR3, the DNA is TGCAGTGCTAAAGGGTTAGCTGGAAACACCATATATTTT. Its translation is CSAKGLAGNTIYF.

This clonotype appeared a few times. The chain is built from TRBV19 and TRBJ2-2; unclear D gene. V dropped 4 bases and J dropped 0 bases, with 6 bases sitting between them. The CDR3 loop spans 14 amino acids. CDR1 and CDR2 (germline): LNHDA, SQIVND (reference sequence). CDR3 nucleotide sequence: TGTGCCAGTAGTAGCAGAACGAACACCGGGGAGCTGTTTTTT. This codes for CASSSRTNTGELFF.

The rearrangement links TRBV3-1 to TRBJ1-4; D gene ambiguous. The V gene lost 1 base and the J gene lost 5 bases, with 17 bases spanning the gap. The CDR3 covers 17 residues. Germline CDR1 LGHDT, CDR2 YNNKEL (reference sequence). The CDR3, as DNA: TGTGCCAGCAGCCAAGCCCCCCCGCGAGGGATGAATGAAAAACTGTTTTTT. Translating it yields CASSQAPPRGMNEKLFF. Looking up the rest from reference TRBV3-1 and TRBJ1-4 gives the full variable domain: DTAVSQTPKYLVTQMGNDKSIKCEQNLGHDTMYWYKQDSKKFLKIMFSYNNKELIINETVPNRFSPKSPDKAHLNLHINSLELGDSAVYFCASSQAPPRGMNEKLFFGSGTQLSVL.